This TCR beta chain was captured by sequencing in a study of shared clonotypes between healthy human individuals. CD4+ cell separation produced CD45RA+ naive and CD45RA-negative memory subsets. TCRdb keeps only in-frame clones here, not all; method: immunoSEQ multiplex PCR. The sample has over a million clones, around 76% seen once. This clone was detected only once. This CDR3 is built from 14 residues. The germline V gene has CDR1 SGHRS and CDR2 YFSETQ. V lost 7 bases to trimming and J lost 1 base, with 14 bases between them. The TCR sequence derives from a man aged 18-30 years in good health. The sequenced sample consisted of memory CD4+ T cells sorted from blood. Stated subset: CD45RA-negative fraction. The chain is built from TRBV5-1 and TRBJ1-1; TRBD1 might be the D (5 bases). For the CDR3, the DNA is TGCGCCAGCGGAACGGGGGGGACGAACACTGAAGCTTTCTTT. It translates to CASGTGGTNTEAFF.